This TCR beta chain stems from a study of Ad26.COV2.S vaccination and SARS-CoV-2 variants. Treatment noted: around 19 received Ad26.COV2.S at low or high dose, single or two shots; 5 received placebo; per-sample allocation not given. Collection of samples fell on day 63 after the first vaccine or placebo injection. Germline V gene data show CDR1 as MNHNS and CDR2 as SASEGT. V was pared by 2 bases and J by 2 bases, with 6 bases between. The CDR3 length is 13 residues. Sequencing used immunoSEQ multiplex PCR; TCRdb keeps in-frame clones, though not all of them. The data show about 500,000 clones, 70% to 90% seen once.

V and J are TRBV6-1 and TRBJ1-1; D not certain. The material sequenced was peripheral blood, taken in a trial of Ad26.COV2.S vaccine versus placebo. The TCR comes from a person aged 18-60 years who received the Ad26.COV2.S COVID-19 vaccine or a placebo. CDR3 bases: TGTGCCAGCAGTGAACGTGGAAACACTGAAGCTTTCTTT. This sequence encodes CASSERGNTEAFF.